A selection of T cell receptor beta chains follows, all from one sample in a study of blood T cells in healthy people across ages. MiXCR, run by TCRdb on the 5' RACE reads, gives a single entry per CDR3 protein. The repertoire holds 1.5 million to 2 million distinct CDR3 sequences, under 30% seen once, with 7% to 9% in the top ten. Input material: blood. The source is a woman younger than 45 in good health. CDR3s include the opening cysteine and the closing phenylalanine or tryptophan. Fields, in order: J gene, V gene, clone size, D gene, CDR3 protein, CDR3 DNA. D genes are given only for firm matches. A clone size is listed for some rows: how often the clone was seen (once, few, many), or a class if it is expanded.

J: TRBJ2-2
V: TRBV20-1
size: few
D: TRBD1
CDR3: CSAARGLPLPGELFF
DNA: TGCAGTGCCGCGAGGGGGCTCCCGTTGCCGGGGGAGCTGTTTTTT

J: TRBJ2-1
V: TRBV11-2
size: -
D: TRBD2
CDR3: CASSLGGLAGGGAYNEQFF
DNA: TGTGCCAGCAGCTTAGGGGGACTAGCGGGGGGTGGTGCTTACAATGAGCAGTTCTTC

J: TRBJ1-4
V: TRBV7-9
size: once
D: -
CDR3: CASSSWDVNEKLFF
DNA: TGTGCCAGCAGCTCCTGGGACGTAAATGAAAAACTGTTTTTT

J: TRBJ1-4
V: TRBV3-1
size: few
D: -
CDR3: CASSQGWEKLFF
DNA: TGTGCCAGCAGCCAAGGTTGGGAAAAACTGTTTTTT

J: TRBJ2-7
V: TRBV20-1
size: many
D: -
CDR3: CSGTSREQYF
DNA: TGCAGTGGAACGTCTCGAGAGCAGTACTTC

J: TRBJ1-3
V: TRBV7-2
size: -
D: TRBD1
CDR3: CASSFSPPITGVRGNTIYF
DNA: TGTGCCAGCAGCTTTAGCCCTCCCATAACAGGGGTTAGGGGAAACACCATATATTTT

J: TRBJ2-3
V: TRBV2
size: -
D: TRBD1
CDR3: CASTGTGGTTDTQYF
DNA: TGTGCCAGCACCGGGACAGGGGGGACCACAGATACGCAGTATTTT

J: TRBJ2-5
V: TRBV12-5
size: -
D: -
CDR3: CASGEGGGYQETQYF
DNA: TGTGCTAGTGGTGAGGGGGGGGGCTACCAAGAGACCCAGTACTTC

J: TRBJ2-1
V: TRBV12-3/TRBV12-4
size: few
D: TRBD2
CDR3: CASSSRTSGRVYNEQFF
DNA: TGTGCCAGCAGCTCGCGGACTAGCGGGAGAGTCTACAATGAGCAGTTCTTC

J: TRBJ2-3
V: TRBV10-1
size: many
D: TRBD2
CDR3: CASIESGGAGVQDTQYF
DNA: TGCGCCAGCATTGAGTCGGGAGGAGCGGGAGTTCAAGATACGCAGTATTTT

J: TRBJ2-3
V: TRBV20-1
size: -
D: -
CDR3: CSARDPGSADTQYF
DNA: TGCAGTGCTAGAGACCCCGGCTCAGCAGATACGCAGTATTTT

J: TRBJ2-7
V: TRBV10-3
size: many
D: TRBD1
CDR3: CAISETQGAGWEQYF
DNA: TGTGCCATCAGTGAGACCCAGGGGGCCGGTTGGGAGCAGTACTTC

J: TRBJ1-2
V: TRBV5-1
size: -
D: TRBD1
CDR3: CASSLRFSGTENYGYTF
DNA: TGCGCCAGCAGCTTGAGGTTTAGTGGGACAGAGAACTATGGCTACACCTTC

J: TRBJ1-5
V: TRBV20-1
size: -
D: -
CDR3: CSAQKNGQFNQPQHF
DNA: TGCAGTGCGCAGAAAAACGGACAGTTCAATCAGCCCCAGCATTTT

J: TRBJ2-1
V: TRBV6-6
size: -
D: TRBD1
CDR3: CASQRQGSYNEQFF
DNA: TGTGCCAGTCAAAGACAGGGCTCCTACAATGAGCAGTTCTTC

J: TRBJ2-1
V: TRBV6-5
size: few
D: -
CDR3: CASSYSTGLAYNEQFF
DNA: TGTGCCAGCAGTTACTCGACGGGGTTAGCCTACAATGAGCAGTTCTTC

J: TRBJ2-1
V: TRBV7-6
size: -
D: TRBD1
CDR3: CASSSGQGRGNEQFF
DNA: TGTGCCAGCAGCTCGGGACAGGGTAGGGGCAATGAGCAGTTCTTC

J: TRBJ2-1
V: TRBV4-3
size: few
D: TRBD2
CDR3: CANFTPVSGRDYNEQFF
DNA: TGCGCCAACTTCACGCCCGTTAGCGGGAGGGACTACAATGAGCAGTTCTTC

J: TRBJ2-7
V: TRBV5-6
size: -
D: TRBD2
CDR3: CASSLGLAGGPSEQYF
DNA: TGTGCCAGCAGCTTGGGACTAGCGGGAGGGCCCAGCGAGCAGTACTTC

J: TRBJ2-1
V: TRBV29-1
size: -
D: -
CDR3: CSVETGENQQFF
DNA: TGCAGCGTTGAGACGGGGGAGAATCAGCAGTTCTTC

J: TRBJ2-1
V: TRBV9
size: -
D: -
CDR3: CASSPPAGEQFF
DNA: TGTGCCAGCAGCCCCCCTGCGGGTGAGCAGTTCTTC

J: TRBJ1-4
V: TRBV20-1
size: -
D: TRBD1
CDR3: CSARVGQGLGKEKLFF
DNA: TGCAGTGCTAGAGTGGGACAGGGCTTGGGGAAGGAAAAACTGTTTTTT

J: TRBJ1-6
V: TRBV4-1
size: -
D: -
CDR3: CASSQASDHNSPLHF
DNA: TGCGCCAGCAGCCAGGCCTCGGATCATAATTCACCCCTCCACTTT

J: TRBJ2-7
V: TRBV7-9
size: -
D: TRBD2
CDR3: CASSWRETPYNEQYF
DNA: TGTGCCAGCAGCTGGCGGGAGACGCCCTACAATGAGCAGTACTTC

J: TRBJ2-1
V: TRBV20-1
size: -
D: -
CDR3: CSAGGGRPEQFF
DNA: TGCAGTGCCGGTGGTGGCCGCCCGGAGCAGTTCTTC

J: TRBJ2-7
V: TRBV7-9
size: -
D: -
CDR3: CASSQTDSGLRGEQYF
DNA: TGTGCCAGCAGCCAGACGGACAGTGGATTAAGAGGGGAGCAGTACTTC

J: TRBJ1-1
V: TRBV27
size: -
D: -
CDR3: CASRTTGLNTEAFF
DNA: TGTGCCAGCAGGACGACAGGCCTGAACACTGAAGCTTTCTTT

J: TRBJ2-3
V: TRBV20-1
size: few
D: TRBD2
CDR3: CSARVRDGRAVTDTQYF
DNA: TGCAGTGCTAGAGTTCGAGACGGGAGGGCCGTTACAGATACGCAGTATTTT

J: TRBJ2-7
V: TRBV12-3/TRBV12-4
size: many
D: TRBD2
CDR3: CASSRGGRSYYEQYF
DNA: TGTGCCAGCAGTCGGGGGGGCAGGTCGTATTACGAGCAGTACTTC

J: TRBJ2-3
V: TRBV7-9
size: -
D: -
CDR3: CASSPGFPTDTQYF
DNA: TGTGCCAGCAGTCCGGGATTCCCCACAGATACGCAGTATTTT

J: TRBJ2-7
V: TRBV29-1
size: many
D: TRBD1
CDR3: CSVEGDRAPYEQYF
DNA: TGCAGCGTTGAAGGCGACAGGGCGCCCTACGAGCAGTACTTC

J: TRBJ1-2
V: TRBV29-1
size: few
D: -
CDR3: CSVGNKGNYGYTF
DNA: TGCAGCGTTGGGAATAAGGGGAACTATGGCTACACCTTC

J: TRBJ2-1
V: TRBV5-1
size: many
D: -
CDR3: CASSFYNEQFF
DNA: TGTGCCAGCAGCTTCTACAATGAGCAGTTCTTC